Listed below are T cell receptor beta chains from one sample, sequenced in a study of cytomegalovirus exposure and HLA in healthy donors. The repertoire was sequenced with immunoSEQ multiplex PCR; TCRdb's copy has only in-frame clones and lacks some. Seen here are roughly 99,000 clones, less than 85% observed once, and the top ten hold less than 15%. Sequenced material: PBMCs. The source is a woman aged 35 to 49 in good health and CMV-seropositive. The CDR3 runs from the conserved cysteine through the conserved F or W. A D gene is named only where the DNA matches it firmly. Size values are once, few and many counts, or a class for expanded clones, and some rows have none.

>NA|NA|TRBJ2-2|TRBV5-1
CASSFGGNWHTGELFF
>NA|NA|TRBJ2-5|TRBV6-6
CASSYSRQYQETQYF
>NA|NA|TRBJ1-5|TRBV2
CASSESPNQPQHF
>NA|few|TRBJ1-2|TRBV19
CASSIGGTTHYGYTF
>NA|NA|TRBJ1-2|TRBV6-5
CASSYREGSNYGYTF
>TRBD1|NA|TRBJ2-3|TRBV18
CASSPRTGGTDTQYF
>NA|NA|TRBJ1-3|TRBV5-8
CASSSRRGVSSGNTIYF
>NA|NA|TRBJ1-6|TRBV2
CASSVEGDSPLHF
>NA|NA|TRBJ2-5|TRBV7-2
CASSRYQETQYF
>NA|NA|TRBJ1-1|TRBV10-2
CASRPPGWNTEAFF
>NA|NA|TRBJ1-5|TRBV2
CASSEALAGGGSNQPQHF
>TRBD1|NA|TRBJ2-6|TRBV10-2
CASSKGQESSGANVLTF
>TRBD1|NA|TRBJ1-1|TRBV27
CASNRDSLATEAFF
>NA|NA|TRBJ1-2|TRBV5-6
CASSLGQILNPYGYTF
>NA|NA|TRBJ2-7|TRBV7-2
CASSPMGRISYEQYF
>NA|NA|TRBJ2-1|TRBV6-1
CASIPTQDSWHEQFF
>TRBD2|NA|TRBJ2-7|TRBV2
CASSVRSGGPQEQYF
>NA|once|TRBJ2-7|TRBV2
CASSDETPYEQYF
>TRBD2|NA|TRBJ2-1|TRBV9
CASSASGGMGEQFF
>NA|NA|TRBJ1-1|TRBV6-1
CASSGLGGMNTEAFF
>TRBD1|NA|TRBJ1-4|TRBV10-3
CAISESPGQINEKLFF
>TRBD1|NA|TRBJ2-1|TRBV6-5
CASRPDRDNEQFF
>TRBD1|NA|TRBJ1-5|TRBV10-3
CATTGTANSNQPQHF
>NA|NA|TRBJ2-3|TRBV7-3
CASSLHPGIDTQYF
>NA|NA|TRBJ2-3|TRBV5-1
CASSLNGESTDTQYF
>NA|NA|TRBJ2-5|TRBV5-1
CASSPLLEQETQYF
>TRBD2|NA|TRBJ2-3|TRBV9
CASSVKAGETTDTQYF
>TRBD1|once|TRBJ2-1|TRBV20-1
CSAGTGGEQFF
>NA|NA|TRBJ1-1|TRBV19
CASSIGTKPLEAFF
>NA|NA|TRBJ2-2|TRBV11-2
CASSFLTGELFF
>TRBD2|few|TRBJ2-1|TRBV2
CASFSGLGGEQFF
>NA|NA|TRBJ1-2|TRBV7-2
CASSGPEGTDPYGYTF
>NA|few|TRBJ1-4|TRBV30
CAWSMKGKEEKLFF
>TRBD2|once|TRBJ2-5|TRBV5-6
CASSPLRTGGKYQETQYF
>TRBD2|NA|TRBJ2-7|TRBV7-9
CASSRGDSKTYEQYF
>NA|once|TRBJ2-2|TRBV4-3
CASSQGTGQNTGELFF
>NA|NA|TRBJ1-2|TRBV29-1
CSVDKGGGGYTF
>TRBD1|NA|TRBJ1-2|TRBV30
CAWGTGAGYGYTF
>NA|NA|TRBJ1-3|TRBV7-9
CASTSWGEGNTIYF
>NA|NA|TRBJ1-2|TRBV30
CAWTRVPGGYTF
>NA|few|TRBJ1-2|TRBV11-2
CASSLDLRGGASGYTF
>TRBD2|NA|TRBJ2-5|TRBV5-1
CASRASGGHQETQYF
>TRBD2|NA|TRBJ2-2|TRBV11-3
CASSPSGGAPGELFF
>NA|NA|TRBJ2-1|TRBV9
CASSVTNSPYNEQFF
>TRBD1|NA|TRBJ1-2|TRBV6-1
CASSEGFGGQGRYTF